This TCR beta chain was found in a study of CD8+ T cells in alopecia areata. Study-level information: Treated patients were given oral tofacitinib, which was dosed at 5 to 10 mg twice daily. Study-wide results and limits: Sharing of TCR sequences between patients (possibly for HLA-related reasons) was less clear than in mice.

Extraction of RNA preceded its reverse transcription into cDNA, which served as the sequencing template. TCRdb's table, derived via immunoSEQ multiplex PCR, lists solely in-frame clones and lacks some. Among about 180,000 clones listed, about 70% were seen once. The V segment lost 4 bases and the J segment 4 bases; nucleotides outside the gene matches: 11. CDR1 MNHEY and CDR2 SMNVEV come from the germline V gene (reference sequence). The CDR3 totals 16 residues. As to this clone: The antigen is not known.

The J gene is TRBJ2-5, the V gene TRBV27; 8 bases line up with TRBD2. Sample: CD8+ T cells sorted from blood, taken at week 0. The sequence was obtained from a human donor with alopecia areata. CDR3 nucleotide sequence: TGTGCCAGCAGTTCCGCTAGCGGGCAACCCCTAGAGACCCAGTACTTC. Protein product: CASSSASGQPLETQYF.